This TCR beta chain was sequenced during a study of blood T cell repertoires in COVID-19. On the study more broadly: From the United States, Italy and Spain came samples of acute and convalescent COVID-19.

TCRdb keeps only in-frame clones here, not all; method: immunoSEQ multiplex PCR. The data contain roughly 180,000 clones, around 85% of them singletons. Germline assignment: CDR1 MGHDK and CDR2 SYGVNS. V lost 0 bases to trimming and J lost 8 bases, with 16 bases between them. This CDR3 region has 15 residues. Sequenced input: peripheral blood. The source of this sequence is a woman aged 60-70 years with acute or convalescent COVID-19. This sequence joins TRBV25-1 and TRBJ1-2; D possibly corresponds to TRBD1 (5 bases). The DNA for the CDR3 is TGTGCCAGCAGTGAATATCTGGGCAGGGTCGAGGGCTACACCTTC. Translation gives CASSEYLGRVEGYTF.